This TCR beta chain was recorded in a study of read filtering for tumor transcriptome and immune sequencing. In the study overall: Mean patient age was roughly 61 years, range about 45 to 85; approximately 17 male, around 15 female. After DNase treatment, RNA was made into whole-transcriptome libraries. General observations from the study: About 80% of IR-seq clonotypes had a single read, yet these held about 3.5% of reads.

The library was built from around 400 ng RNA with molecular barcoded adaptors for alpha/delta and beta/gamma chains. TCRdb fed the reads into MiXCR, producing one record per CDR3 protein. The sample includes 45,000 to 55,000 distinct CDR3 sequences, 15% to 20% of them seen just once. A few counts support this clonotype. Its cognate antigen is unknown. A much more abundant neighbour one base away suggests this may be a read error. The CDR3 does not end in the conserved phenylalanine or tryptophan, so this is likely a read error. The TCR was taken from a donor at least 40 years old with multiple myeloma. Material: a population of CD138-negative cells sorted from bone marrow.

CDR3 protein: CASSSGQYEQYS. CDR3 nucleotides: TGTGCCAGCAGTTCCGGACAGTACGAGCAGTACTCC. V is TRBV12-3 or TRBV12-4 and J is TRBJ2-7, with D maybe TRBD1 (6 bases). V lost 4 bases and J lost 4, with 8 bases in between. The CDR3 covers 12 residues.